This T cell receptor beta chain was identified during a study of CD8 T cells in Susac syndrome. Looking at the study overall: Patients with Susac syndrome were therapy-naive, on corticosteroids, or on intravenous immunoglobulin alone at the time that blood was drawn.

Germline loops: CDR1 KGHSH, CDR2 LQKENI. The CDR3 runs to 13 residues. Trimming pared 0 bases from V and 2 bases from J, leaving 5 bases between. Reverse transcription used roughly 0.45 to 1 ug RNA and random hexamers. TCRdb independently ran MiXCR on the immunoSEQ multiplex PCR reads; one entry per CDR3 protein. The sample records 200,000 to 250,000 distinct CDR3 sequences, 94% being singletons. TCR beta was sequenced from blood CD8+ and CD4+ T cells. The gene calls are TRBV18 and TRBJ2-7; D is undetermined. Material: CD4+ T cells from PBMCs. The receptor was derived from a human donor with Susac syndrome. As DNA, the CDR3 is TGTGCCAGCTCACCACCGGCGGCCTACGAGCAGTACTTC. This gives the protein CASSPPAAYEQYF.